These 5 T cell receptor beta chains were sequenced from one sample in a study of blood T cell repertoires in COVID-19. Sequencing used immunoSEQ multiplex PCR; TCRdb keeps in-frame clones, though not all of them. Altogether about 190,000 clones are present, around four fifths being singletons, with the ten largest covering roughly 20%. The sample taken for sequencing was peripheral blood. The receptors stem from a human donor in a cohort sampled during active COVID-19.

The CDR3 sequence: CASTQSGGNTEAFF. The CDR3 region has the DNA TGTGCCAGCACCCAAAGCGGGGGGAACACTGAAGCTTTCTTT. V usage is TRBV6-5 and J usage is TRBJ1-1; tentative D call: TRBD1 (5 bases). The germline V and J ends were trimmed by 7 bases and 1 base, with 13 bases remaining between them. The V gene's germline CDR1 is MNHEY and CDR2 SVGAGI. The length of the CDR3 is 14 residues.

This sequence joins TRBV5-5 and TRBJ2-2, with D unresolved. The CDR3 sequence is 15 residues long. Between the trimmed V and J ends, which lost 4 bases and 2 bases, there was a span of 12 bases. Germline CDR1 reads SGHKS; CDR2 reads YYEKEE (reference sequence). This CDR3 is CASSPRIYNTGELFF. The CDR3 nucleotides read TGTGCCAGCAGCCCTCGTATCTATAACACCGGGGAGCTGTTTTTT.

The chain couples TRBV7-9 to TRBJ1-1; 7 bases fit TRBD1. Per the germline V gene, CDR1 is SEHNR and CDR2 is FQNEAQ (reference sequence). The CDR3 covers 14 residues. The V gene end was trimmed by 5 bases and the J gene end by 1 base; junction bases not matched to a gene: 4. DNA of the CDR3: TGTGCCAGCAGCATACGACAGGGGAACACTGAAGCTTTCTTT. Residues: CASSIRQGNTEAFF. Combining the CDR3 with reference TRBV7-9 and TRBJ1-1 gives the whole variable domain DTGVSQNPRHKITKRGQNVTFRCDPISEHNRLYWYRQTLGQGPEFLTYFQNEAQLEKSRLLSDRFSAERPKGSFSTLEIQRTEQGDSAMYLCASSIRQGNTEAFFGQGTRLTVV.

The chain links TRBV3-1 (or the pseudogene TRBV3-2) to TRBJ2-2; TRBD2 matches 7 bases. This CDR3 is 17 amino acids long. The germline V gene has CDR1 LGHDT and CDR2 YNNKEL (reference sequence). V lost 1 base and J lost 9; bases outside the gene matches: 14. The CDR3 sequence: CASSQARAGENIWELFF. DNA for the CDR3: TGTGCCAGCAGCCAAGCCCGGGCGGGGGAGAACATTTGGGAGCTGTTTTTT.

This chain joins TRBV28 and TRBJ1-5; 8 nucleotides match TRBD1. The CDR3 sequence is 18 residues long. V dropped 3 bases and J dropped 2; count of bases not matched to a gene: 12. The V gene's germline CDR1 is MDHEN and CDR2 SYDVKM. The CDR3 loop is CASSFGFTGGVGNQPQHF. The CDR3 region has the DNA TGTGCCAGCAGTTTCGGCTTTACAGGGGGGGTGGGCAATCAGCCCCAGCATTTT.